What follows are 13 T cell receptor beta chains derived from one specimen sequenced in a study of cytomegalovirus exposure and HLA in healthy donors. The primer mix had 60 Vbeta and 13 Jbeta primers. TCRdb keeps only in-frame clones here, not all; method: immunoSEQ multiplex PCR. This sample has 110,000 or so clones, with 70% to 80% found just once. The sample consisted of PBMCs. All receptors come from a woman in her thirties or forties in good health and CMV-seropositive.

The V and J genes are TRBV18 and TRBJ1-1; D is unclear. Germline assignment: CDR1 KGHSH and CDR2 LQKENI. Trimming cost V 3 bases and J 0 bases, with 5 bases left between them. The CDR3 consists of 13 residues. The CDR3 sequence is CASSPQMNTEAFF. The DNA for the CDR3 is TGTGCCAGCTCACCCCAGATGAACACTGAAGCTTTCTTT.

The chain joins TRBV28 to TRBJ1-2; D ambiguous. CDR1 MDHEN and CDR2 SYDVKM come from the germline V gene. The V gene lost 7 bases and the J gene lost 4 bases, with 16 bases spanning the gap. CDR3 size: 14 residues. The CDR3 loop is CASTEGGMRYGYTF. The CDR3 DNA sequence: TGTGCCAGCACCGAGGGAGGAATGCGCTATGGCTACACCTTC.

This sequence joins TRBV25-1 and TRBJ2-5, with D possibly TRBD1 on 5 matching bases. The CDR3 spans 13 residues. Germline values: CDR1 MGHDK, CDR2 SYGVNS. Trimming left V 4 bases short and J 3 bases short, with 9 bases between. CDR3 residues: CASSAAGKETQYF. Written as DNA, the CDR3 is TGTGCCAGCAGTGCCGCAGGGAAAGAGACCCAGTACTTC.

The chain joins TRBV18 to TRBJ1-1; D is unclear. The CDR3 is 16 amino acids. The germline gives CDR1 KGHSH, CDR2 LQKENI. Trimming shortened V by 1 base and J by 0 bases, and 12 bases separated the two germline ends. CDR3 loop: CASSPLYGDMNTEAFF. CDR3 in DNA: TGTGCCAGCTCACCACTTTACGGGGATATGAACACTGAAGCTTTCTTT.

The table lists this clone with a count of one. V usage is TRBV7-9 and J usage is TRBJ1-1, with 7 bases aligning to TRBD1. Germline CDR1 is SEHNR and CDR2 is FQNEAQ (reference sequence). This CDR3 is 16 amino acids long. V gave up 3 bases and J gave up 3 bases; unmatched junction bases: 10. As DNA, the CDR3 is TGTGCCAGCAGCTTCAGAGGGGGCGGCTGGGACACTGAAGCTTTCTTT. It yields the protein CASSFRGGGWDTEAFF.

The chain couples TRBV9 to TRBJ2-7; weak D call: TRBD1 (5 bases). Trimming took off 0 bases at V and 4 bases at J, with 11 bases between the two ends. The CDR3 covers 14 residues. The V gene's germline CDR1 is SGDLS and CDR2 YYNGEE. The CDR3 DNA sequence: TGTGCCAGCAGCGTAGGTAGACAGAATTACGAGCAGTACTTC. Its translation is CASSVGRQNYEQYF.

A few counts support this clone. The gene calls are TRBV30 and TRBJ2-7; D is uncertain. With 0 bases removed from V and 0 bases from J, the gap between germline ends came to 9 bases. Looked up from germline, CDR1 is GTSNPN and CDR2 is SVGIG (reference sequence). The CDR3 spans 14 residues. In DNA form, the CDR3 reads TGTGCCTGGAGTGTTGCTATAAGCTCCTACGAGCAGTACTTC. Amino acids: CAWSVAISSYEQYF. Drawing the rest from reference TRBV30 and TRBJ2-7, the complete variable domain is SQTIHQWPATLVQPVGSPLSLECTVEGTSNPNLYWYRQAAGRGLQLLFYSVGIGQISSEVPQNLSASRPQDRQFILSSKKLLLSDSGFYLCAWSVAISSYEQYFGPGTRLTVT.

The genes are TRBV10-2 and TRBJ1-3; no reliable D call. The V end was cut by 1 base, the J end by 4 bases, with 8 bases between. This CDR3 spans 14 amino acids. CDR1 and CDR2 from the germline V gene are WSHSY and SAAADI. CDR3 sequence: CASSEFSLGNTIYF. The CDR3 nucleotides read TGCGCCAGCAGTGAGTTCTCTCTCGGAAACACCATATATTTT.

This clone showed up just once. The CDR3 coding sequence is TGTGCCAGCAGTACGACTAAAAACGAGCAGTACTTC. It translates to CASSTTKNEQYF. J is TRBJ2-7 and V is TRBV27; D is possibly TRBD2 (5 bases). Germline V gene data show CDR1 as MNHEY and CDR2 as SMNVEV (reference sequence). V dropped 5 bases and J dropped 5 bases, with 10 bases sitting between them. This CDR3 is built from 12 residues.

This clone was seen only a few times. V is TRBV25-1 and J is TRBJ1-2, with 7 nucleotides matching TRBD1. Per the germline V gene, CDR1 is MGHDK and CDR2 is SYGVNS. Unmatched junction bases numbered 4, after V lost 6 bases and J lost 3 bases. This CDR3 contains 13 residues. CDR3 in DNA: TGTGCCAGCAGAACCGGGACAGACTATGGCTACACCTTC. Its translation is CASRTGTDYGYTF.

The chain has TRBV27 and TRBJ2-7; no clear D. The CDR3 runs to 14 residues. Germline V gene sequence: CDR1 MNHEY, CDR2 SMNVEV (reference sequence). V was shortened by 6 bases and J by 2 bases, with 14 bases between the two germline ends. The CDR3 is CASSRWIEAYEQYF. The CDR3 region has the DNA TGTGCCAGCAGCCGCTGGATAGAGGCCTACGAGCAGTACTTC.

The chain recombines TRBV6-6 with TRBJ2-3; 9 bases agree with TRBD2. The V gene's germline CDR1 is MNHNY and CDR2 SVGAGI (reference sequence). V lost 6 bases to trimming and J lost 2 bases; unmatched junction nucleotides: 6. CDR3 length: 15 residues. The CDR3 DNA is TGTGCCAGCAGGAGATCTAGCGGGATCACAGATACGCAGTATTTT. It translates to CASRRSSGITDTQYF.

V is TRBV19 and J is TRBJ1-1, with D hard to call. V gave up 5 bases and J gave up 0 bases, with 10 bases separating them. CDR1 LNHDA and CDR2 SQIVND come from the germline V gene (reference sequence). CDR3 length equals 14 residues. The CDR3 region has the DNA TGTGCCAGTAGTCCCCAGCAGGTGAACACTGAAGCTTTCTTT. It translates to CASSPQQVNTEAFF.